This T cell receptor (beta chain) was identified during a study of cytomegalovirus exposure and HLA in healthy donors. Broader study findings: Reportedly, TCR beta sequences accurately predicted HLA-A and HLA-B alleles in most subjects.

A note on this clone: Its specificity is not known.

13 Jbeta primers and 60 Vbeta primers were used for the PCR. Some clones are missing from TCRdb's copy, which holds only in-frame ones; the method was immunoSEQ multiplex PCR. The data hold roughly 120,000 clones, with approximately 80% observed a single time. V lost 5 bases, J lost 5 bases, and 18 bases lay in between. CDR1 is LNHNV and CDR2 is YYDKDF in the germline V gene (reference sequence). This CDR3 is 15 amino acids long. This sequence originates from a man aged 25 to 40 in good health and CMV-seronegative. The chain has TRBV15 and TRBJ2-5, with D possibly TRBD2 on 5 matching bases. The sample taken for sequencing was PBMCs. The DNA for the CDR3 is TGTGCCACCAGCCGCGAGCGGTTCAGCAGTGAGACCCAGTACTTC. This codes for CATSRERFSSETQYF.